This TCR beta chain was captured in a study of blood T cell repertoires in COVID-19. Authors' analysis steps: It was from reference gene primer amplification that nucleated cell counts were estimated. Using immunoSEQ multiplex PCR, the repertoire was profiled, and TCRdb retains in-frame clones only, with some absent. D and trimming were read from the DNA, whereas the V and J calls and clone size are those reported in that table. The data contain around 240,000 clones, around 86% of them seen just once; the ten biggest clones take up around 2.9%. This CDR3 is 13 amino acids long. The germline gives CDR1 SGHTA, CDR2 FQGTGA. V was clipped by 5 bases and J by 4 bases, with 10 bases between them.

The sample comprised peripheral blood. The receptor was isolated from a woman aged 25 to 39 who had recovered from COVID-19. The chain has TRBV7-3 and TRBJ2-3; D is perhaps TRBD1 (6 bases). Here the CDR3 reads CASSPTGPDTQYF. The CDR3, as DNA: TGTGCCAGCAGCCCCACAGGGCCAGATACGCAGTATTTT.